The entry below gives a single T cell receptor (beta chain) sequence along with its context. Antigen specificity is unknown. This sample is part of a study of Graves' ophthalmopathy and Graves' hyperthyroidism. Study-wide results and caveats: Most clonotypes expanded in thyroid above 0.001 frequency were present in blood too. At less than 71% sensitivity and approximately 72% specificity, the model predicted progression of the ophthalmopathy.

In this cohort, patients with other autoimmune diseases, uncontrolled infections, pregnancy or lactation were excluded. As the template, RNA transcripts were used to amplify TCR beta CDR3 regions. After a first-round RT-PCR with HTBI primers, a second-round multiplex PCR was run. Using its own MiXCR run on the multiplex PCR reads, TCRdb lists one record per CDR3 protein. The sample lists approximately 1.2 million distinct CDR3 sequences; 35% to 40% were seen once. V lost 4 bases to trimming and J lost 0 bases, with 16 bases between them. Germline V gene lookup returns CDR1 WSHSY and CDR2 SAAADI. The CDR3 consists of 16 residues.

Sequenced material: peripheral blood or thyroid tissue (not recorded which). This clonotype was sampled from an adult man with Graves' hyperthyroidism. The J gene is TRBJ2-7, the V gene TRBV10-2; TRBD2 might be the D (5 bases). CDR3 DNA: TGCGCCAGCAGTGCCGATGCGCGGGTTAGCTCCTACGAGCAGTACTTC. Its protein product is CASSADARVSSYEQYF.